The T cell receptor beta chain under discussion was sequenced for a study of ipilimumab plus nivolumab after autologous stem cell transplantation. Study information: Median doses per patient: roughly five ipilimumab, under ten nivolumab. The DLBCL cohort had primary refractory and relapsed disease, with 18-month progression-free survival of around 86% and 29%.

The CDR3 is 17 amino acids. V shed 1 base and J shed 0 bases, with 14 bases lying between them. The germline CDR1 and CDR2 sequences are LNHDA and SQIVND (reference sequence). Patients got ipilimumab 1 mg/kg beginning 14 to 28 days post-transplant. Through week 26, nivolumab 3 mg/kg IV was given weeks 1, 4, 7, 10, then biweekly. Using immunoSEQ multiplex PCR, the repertoire was profiled, and TCRdb retains in-frame clones only, with some absent. Among 20,000 to 25,000 clones listed, about 86% were seen once. V and J are TRBV19 and TRBJ2-3; a possible D gene is TRBD2 (6 bases). The source material was PBMCs, sampled in a trial of ipilimumab plus nivolumab as post-transplant consolidation. This clonotype was sampled from a male donor with diffuse large B-cell lymphoma. The CDR3 reads CASSIGGGTASTDTQYF. CDR3 bases: TGTGCCAGTAGTATAGGAGGAGGGACGGCCAGCACAGATACGCAGTATTTT.